Below, one T cell receptor (beta chain) is given with its context. The same CDR3 is also encoded by other DNA sequences in this sample. With 3 bases removed from V and 5 bases from J, the gap between germline ends came to 10 bases. The CDR3 has 12 residues. The germline V gene encodes CDR1 GTSNPN and CDR2 SVGIG (reference sequence). This entry belongs to a study of CD8+ T cells in alopecia areata. Following extraction, RNA underwent reverse transcription to cDNA, which served as the sequencing template. Clones were sequenced by immunoSEQ multiplex PCR, and TCRdb holds only the in-frame ones, with some missing. This table has approximately 210,000 clones, more than 55% appearing once. As for treatment: oral pan-JAK inhibitor, 5-10 mg twice daily. Investigators sorted PBMCs to obtain both CD4+ and CD8+ T cells.

The chain combines TRBV30 with TRBJ2-5, with D uncertain. Sequences were derived from CD4+ T cells sorted from blood, sampled between weeks 47 and 50, from a patient treated with tofacitinib. The origin of this receptor is a human donor with alopecia areata. CDR3 region: CAWSVLGETQYF. CDR3 bases: TGTGCCTGGAGCGTTTTAGGGGAGACCCAGTACTTC.